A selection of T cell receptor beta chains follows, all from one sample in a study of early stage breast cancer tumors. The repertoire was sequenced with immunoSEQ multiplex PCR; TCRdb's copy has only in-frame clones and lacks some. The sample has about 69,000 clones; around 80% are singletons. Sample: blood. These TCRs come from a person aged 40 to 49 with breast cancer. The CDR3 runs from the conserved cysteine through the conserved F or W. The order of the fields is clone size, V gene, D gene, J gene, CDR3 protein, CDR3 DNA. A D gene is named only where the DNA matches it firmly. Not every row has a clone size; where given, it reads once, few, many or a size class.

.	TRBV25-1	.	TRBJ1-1	CASSGDWTEAFF	TGTGCCAGCTCAGGGGATTGGACTGAAGCTTTCTTT
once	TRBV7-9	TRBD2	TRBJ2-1	CASSLGLAGFNEQFF	TGTGCCAGCAGCTTGGGACTAGCGGGATTCAATGAGCAGTTCTTC
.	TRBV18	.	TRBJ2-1	CASSFPTEYNEQFF	TGTGCCAGCTCATTTCCGACAGAGTACAATGAGCAGTTCTTC
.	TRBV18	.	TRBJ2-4	CASSPSTNLLAKNIQYF	TGTGCCAGCTCACCTTCCACGAACCTTCTAGCCAAAAACATTCAGTACTTC
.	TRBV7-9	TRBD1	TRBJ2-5	CASSTGVRETQYF	TGTGCCAGCAGCACAGGGGTAAGAGAGACCCAGTACTTC
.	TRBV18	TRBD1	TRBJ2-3	CASSQVYRDRDTDTQYF	TGTGCCAGCTCACAGGTATACCGGGACAGGGACACAGATACGCAGTATTTT
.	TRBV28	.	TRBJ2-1	CASSLDLARPYNEQFF	TGTGCCAGCAGTTTAGACCTAGCGAGACCCTACAATGAGCAGTTCTTC
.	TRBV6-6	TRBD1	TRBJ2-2	CASSRQGADTGELFF	TGTGCCAGCAGTAGACAGGGGGCGGACACCGGGGAGCTGTTTTTT
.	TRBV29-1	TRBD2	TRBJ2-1	CSVGGSGNYEQFF	TGCAGCGTTGGGGGTAGCGGGAATTATGAGCAGTTCTTC
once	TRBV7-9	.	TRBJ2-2	CASSLPVSRVGDTGELFF	TGTGCCAGCAGCCTCCCCGTCTCCCGGGTGGGGGACACCGGGGAGCTGTTTTTT
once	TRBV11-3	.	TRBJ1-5	CASSLYYVGTRNSNQPQHF	TGTGCCAGCAGCTTGTATTATGTTGGTACAAGAAATAGCAATCAGCCCCAGCATTTT
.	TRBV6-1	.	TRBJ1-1	CASSVQGNTEAFF	TGTGCCAGCAGTGTCCAGGGCAACACTGAAGCTTTCTTT
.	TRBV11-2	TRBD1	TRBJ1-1	CASSFKIGQGALNTEAFF	TGTGCCAGCAGCTTCAAAATTGGACAGGGGGCCCTGAACACTGAAGCTTTCTTT
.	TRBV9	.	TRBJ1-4	CASSGLAFGGEKLFF	TGTGCCAGCAGCGGTTTGGCGTTTGGCGGTGAAAAACTGTTTTTT
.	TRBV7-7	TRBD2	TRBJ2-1	CASSPLAGHNEQFF	TGTGCTAGCAGCCCCTTAGCGGGACACAATGAGCAGTTCTTC
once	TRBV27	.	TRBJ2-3	CASSQTGWDTQYF	TGTGCCAGCAGCCAAACCGGGTGGGATACGCAGTATTTT
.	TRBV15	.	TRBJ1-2	CATSRDSLAYGYTF	TGTGCCACCAGCAGAGACTCTCTGGCCTATGGCTACACCTTC
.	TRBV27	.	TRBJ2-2	CASSHQVTFITGELFF	TGTGCCAGCAGTCATCAGGTCACATTCATAACCGGGGAGCTGTTTTTT
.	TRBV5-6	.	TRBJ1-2	CASSFEQLQNYGYTF	TGTGCCAGCAGCTTTGAACAGCTCCAAAACTATGGCTACACCTTC
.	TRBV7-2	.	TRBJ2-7	CASSWVGSSYEQYF	TGTGCCAGCAGCTGGGTGGGGAGCTCCTACGAGCAGTACTTC
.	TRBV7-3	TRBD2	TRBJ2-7	CASSEGLADEQYF	TGTGCCAGCAGCGAGGGACTAGCGGACGAGCAGTACTTC
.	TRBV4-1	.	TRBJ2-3	CASSQFTGTDTQYF	TGCGCCAGCAGCCAATTCACTGGCACAGATACGCAGTATTTT
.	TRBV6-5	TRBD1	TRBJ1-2	CASSVPGQGSKSYTF	TGTGCCAGCAGTGTCCCGGGACAGGGGTCTAAGAGCTACACCTTC
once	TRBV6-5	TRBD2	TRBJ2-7	CASSVAGRSYEQYF	TGTGCCAGCAGTGTAGCGGGACGTTCCTACGAGCAGTACTTC
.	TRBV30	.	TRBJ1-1	CAWRTPPGHNTEAFF	TGTGCCTGGCGCACGCCACCAGGACATAACACTGAAGCTTTCTTT
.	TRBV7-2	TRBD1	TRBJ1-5	CASSLGGTANQPQHF	TGTGCCAGCAGCCTAGGTGGGACAGCCAATCAGCCCCAGCATTTT
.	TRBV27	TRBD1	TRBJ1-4	CASRSPGQGREKLFF	TGTGCCAGCAGATCCCCGGGACAGGGGCGTGAAAAACTGTTTTTT
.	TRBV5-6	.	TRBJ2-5	CASRVRAGNETQYF	TGTGCCAGCAGGGTCAGGGCGGGTAACGAGACCCAGTACTTC
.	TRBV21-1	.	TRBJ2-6	CASYYRDGANVLTF	TGTGCCAGCTACTACAGGGATGGGGCCAACGTCCTGACTTTC
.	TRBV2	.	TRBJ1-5	CASSSGSGWPQHF	TGTGCCAGCAGTAGCGGGTCCGGGTGGCCCCAGCATTTT
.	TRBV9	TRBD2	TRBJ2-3	CASSASSGNTDTQYF	TGTGCCAGCAGCGCCTCTAGCGGCAACACAGATACGCAGTATTTT
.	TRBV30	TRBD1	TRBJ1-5	CAWSTGTGDNQPQHF	TGTGCCTGGAGTACCGGGACAGGGGACAATCAGCCCCAGCATTTT
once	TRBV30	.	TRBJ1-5	CAWSVRSDQPQHF	TGTGCCTGGAGTGTACGTTCCGATCAGCCCCAGCATTTT
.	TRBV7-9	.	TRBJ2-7	CASSPSGTYEQYF	TGTGCCAGCAGCCCAAGTGGCACCTACGAGCAGTACTTC
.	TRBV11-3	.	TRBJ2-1	CASSLGTSKSSYNEQFF	TGTGCCAGCAGCTTAGGTACTAGCAAAAGCTCCTACAATGAGCAGTTCTTC
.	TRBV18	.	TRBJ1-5	CASSQGSDQPQHF	TGTGCCAGCTCACAGGGTTCCGATCAGCCCCAGCATTTT
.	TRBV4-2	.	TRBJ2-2	CASSQSGISGTGELFF	TGTGCCAGCAGCCAATCGGGAATCAGCGGCACCGGGGAGCTGTTTTTT
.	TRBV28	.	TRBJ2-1	CASSFAGNYNEQFF	TGTGCCAGCAGTTTTGCGGGGAACTACAATGAGCAGTTCTTC